These 18 T cell receptor beta chains originate from one sample sequenced in a study of T cells after posttransplantation cyclophosphamide (TCRdb year 2016). Explained via the paper, the treatment or condition label denotes: high-dose cyclophosphamide on days +3 and +4 as single-agent GVHD prophylaxis. For conditioning, the PTCy patients got busulfan and fludarabine, then a related or unrelated marrow graft, followed by cyclophosphamide on days +3 and +4. Library preparation employed the immunoSEQ multiplex PCR assay. TCRdb limited this immuneACCESS table to in-frame rearrangements with V and J called. A share of clones is missing; checked studies link under half to unresolved V genes, and the rest is unexplained. The sample yields some 2,500 clones; around 70% were counted once. The ten largest clones add up to roughly 26% of the sample. Sequenced here: PBMCs, sampled 30 days after allogeneic stem cell transplant with posttransplant cyclophosphamide. The receptors derive from a female patient between 50 and 59 years old who received an allogeneic stem cell transplant from a related donor, was CMV-positive, and had no GVHD. Some T cells may derive from the graft donor when a transplant has been performed.

The chain recombines TRBV5-1 with TRBJ1-2; weak D call: TRBD1 (5 bases). Per germline, CDR1 SGHRS and CDR2 YFSETQ. This CDR3 is built from 14 residues. Trimming shortened V by 0 bases and J by 4 bases, and 10 bases separated the two germline ends. The CDR3 bases are TGCGCCAGCAGCTTGGCAGGGTTTAGCTATGGCTACACCTTC. Translated, it gives CASSLAGFSYGYTF.

This clone is deemed large. The rearrangement joins TRBV6-1 to TRBJ2-3; tentatively, D is TRBD1 (6 bases). Per germline, CDR1 MNHNS and CDR2 SASEGT. CDR3 length equals 14 residues. Between the trimmed V and J ends, which lost 6 bases and 2 bases, there was a span of 12 bases. The CDR3 nucleotides are TGTGCCAGCAGCAGACAGGTGAACACAGATACGCAGTATTTT. Residues: CASSRQVNTDTQYF.

The rearrangement links TRBV5-1 to TRBJ1-4; TRBD1 agrees at 9 bases. The CDR3 consists of 14 residues. With V trimmed by 2 bases and J by 10 bases, 6 bases remained unmatched. The germline gives CDR1 SGHRS, CDR2 YFSETQ. The CDR3: CASSFRDRVRKLFF. The CDR3 bases are TGCGCCAGCAGCTTCCGGGACAGGGTGAGAAAACTGTTTTTT.

This clone was found a few times. The chain uses TRBV6-5 and TRBJ2-1; D is ambiguous. The CDR3 runs to 13 residues. V dropped 5 bases and J dropped 9 bases, with 14 bases sitting between them. Germline loops: CDR1 MNHEY, CDR2 SVGAGI. CDR3 sequence reads: CASSEALESEQFF. Written as DNA, the CDR3 is TGTGCCAGCAGTGAAGCTCTAGAATCTGAGCAGTTCTTC.

The chain carries TRBV5-1 and TRBJ1-4, with 9 nucleotides matching TRBD1. With 0 bases clipped from V and 5 bases from J, the junction kept 5 bases outside the gene matches. Looked up from germline, CDR1 is SGHRS and CDR2 is YFSETQ. This CDR3 spans 16 amino acids. This CDR3 is CASSLAKTGGNEKLFF. The CDR3 DNA sequence: TGCGCCAGCAGCTTGGCTAAGACAGGGGGGAATGAAAAACTGTTTTTT.

The V call is TRBV21-1, the J call TRBJ1-1; TRBD1 is the table's D call, not checked against the DNA. TRBV21-1 corresponds to a pseudogene. The CDR3 length is 18 residues. The CDR3, as DNA: TGTGCCAGCAGCAACGAAGAGGACAGGGGAGAACAGGACACTGAAGCTTTCTTT. Protein sequence: CASSNEEDRGEQDTEAFF.

The CDR3 reads CASSPMGGAYGYTF. The CDR3 nucleotides are TGTGCCAGCAGCCCAATGGGGGGGGCTTATGGCTACACCTTC. V and J are TRBV11-3 and TRBJ1-2; D perhaps matches TRBD1 (6 bases). The CDR3 is made up of 14 amino acids. V was shortened by 5 bases and J by 5 bases, with 15 bases between the two germline ends. Germline V CDR1 and CDR2: SGHNT, YENEEA.

This clone is medium-sized (0.01 to 0.1%) by share. The chain carries TRBV2 and TRBJ2-3, with D possibly being TRBD2 (6 bases). This CDR3 has 16 amino acids. Germline V gene data show CDR1 as SNHLY and CDR2 as FYNNEI. V was cut by 0 bases and J by 6 bases, with 16 bases left in between. CDR3 sequence: CASSEAESRELDTQYF. CDR3 sequence (DNA): TGTGCCAGCAGTGAAGCCGAAAGCCGGGAGTTGGATACGCAGTATTTT.

V and J are TRBV5-1 and TRBJ1-1; D remains ambiguous. The ends were cut back, 0 bases at V and 10 bases at J, with 19 bases in the middle. Germline-derived CDR1 and CDR2 are SGHRS and YFSETQ. The CDR3 is 15 amino acids. As DNA, the CDR3 is TGCGCCAGCAGCTTGGGGGGTATCGGGGTGGCTTTAGCTTTCTTT. It encodes CASSLGGIGVALAFF.

As concerns this clone: A junction boundary mismatches the germline segment, possibly from a read error. V is TRBV10-2 and J is TRBJ2-1; D unresolved. The germline V gene encodes CDR1 WSHSY and CDR2 SAAADI. The CDR3 has 12 residues. The CDR3 reads CASSDSHNEQFF. For the CDR3, the DNA is TGCGCCAGCAGTGACTCCCACAATGAGCAGTTCTTC.

The V call is TRBV5-1, the J call TRBJ1-2, with a possible D match to TRBD1 (6 bases). Trimming removed 2 bases at V and 4 bases at J, with 15 bases between. Germline V lookup: CDR1 SGHRS, CDR2 YFSETQ. CDR3 length equals 15 residues. CDR3 sequence reads: CASSLETGLFYGYTF. The CDR3 coding sequence is TGCGCCAGCAGCTTAGAGACAGGTTTATTCTATGGCTACACCTTC.

The chain couples TRBV19 to TRBJ1-5; 8 nucleotides match TRBD1. Trimming took 7 bases from V and 3 from J; bases not matched to a gene: 8. Germline V gene lookup returns CDR1 LNHDA and CDR2 SQIVND (reference sequence). This CDR3 spans 15 amino acids. CDR3 loop: CASNQDRGTNQPQHF. DNA of the CDR3: TGTGCCAGTAACCAAGACAGGGGCACCAATCAGCCCCAGCATTTT.

This clone has only a few counts. A far more abundant clone sits one base away, making this likely a read error. This chain links TRBV5-1 with TRBJ1-1; D remains ambiguous. V was pared by 0 bases and J by 0 bases, with 6 bases between. This CDR3 contains 14 residues. In germline, CDR1 is SGHRS, CDR2 YFSETQ. The chain's CDR3 is CASSLDSLNTEAFF. Written as DNA, the CDR3 is TGCGCCAGCAGCTTGGACAGTTTGAACACTGAAGCTTTCTTT.

The V call is TRBV19, the J call TRBJ2-2, with 7 bases fitting TRBD1. Germline assignment: CDR1 LNHDA and CDR2 SQIVND (reference sequence). J was trimmed by 0 bases and V by 2 bases; bases with no gene match: 3. CDR3 length equals 16 residues. The CDR3 loop reads CASSIRQGPNTGELFF. The CDR3, as DNA: TGTGCCAGTAGTATACGACAGGGCCCGAACACCGGGGAGCTGTTTTTT.

The chain combines TRBV25-1 with TRBJ2-1, with D perhaps matching TRBD2 (6 bases). There are 16 residues in the CDR3. CDR1 is MGHDK, CDR2 SYGVNS, per germline. Trimming pared 4 bases from V and 2 bases from J, leaving 15 bases between. The CDR3 reads CASSGPGGIAYNEQFF. CDR3 nucleotides: TGTGCCAGCAGTGGTCCAGGCGGGATCGCCTACAATGAGCAGTTCTTC. Drawing the rest from reference TRBV25-1 and TRBJ2-1, the complete variable domain is EADIYQTPRYLVIGTGKKITLECSQTMGHDKMYWYQQDPGMELHLIHYSYGVNSTEKGDLSSESTVSRIRTEHFPLTLESARPSHTSQYLCASSGPGGIAYNEQFFGPGTRLTVL.

The chain combines TRBV12-5 with TRBJ2-2, with 16 bases lining up with TRBD2. Germline V gene lookup returns CDR1 LGHNT and CDR2 FRNRAP. The V and J ends lost 9 bases and 6 bases, in that order; junction bases with no gene match: 4. The CDR3 extends over 15 amino acids. The DNA for the CDR3 is TGTGCTAGCATGGGGACTAGCGGGAGGGCCGGGGAGCTGTTTTTT. Its translation is CASMGTSGRAGELFF. The entire variable domain, with the rest obtained from reference TRBV12-5 and TRBJ2-2, is as follows: DARVTQTPRHKVTEMGQEVTMRCQPILGHNTVFWYRQTMMQGLELLAYFRNRAPLDDSGMPKDRFSAEMPDATLATLKIQPSEPRDSAVYFCASMGTSGRAGELFFGEGSRLTVL.

The chain employs TRBV5-1 and TRBJ2-2; D gene ambiguous. The V gene lost 4 bases and the J gene lost 3 bases, with 16 bases spanning the gap. This CDR3 contains 16 residues. Germline CDR1 reads SGHRS; CDR2 reads YFSETQ. CDR3 loop: CASSPTPIGDTGELFF. CDR3 DNA: TGCGCCAGCAGCCCCACCCCCATAGGAGACACCGGGGAGCTGTTTTTT. The full variable domain, in which reference TRBV5-1 and TRBJ2-2 provide the parts outside the CDR3, is KAGVTQTPRYLIKTRGQQVTLSCSPISGHRSVSWYQQTPGQGLQFLFEYFSETQRNKGNFPGRFSGRQFSNSRSEMNVSTLELGDSALYLCASSPTPIGDTGELFFGEGSRLTVL.

This chain uses TRBV5-1 with TRBJ2-1; 9 nucleotides agree with TRBD1. The germline gives CDR1 SGHRS, CDR2 YFSETQ. V was pared by 4 bases and J by 10 bases, with 9 bases of the junction left unmatched. This CDR3 spans 14 amino acids. The CDR3 region has the DNA TGCGCCAGCAGCGCCGGACAGGGGTCGGGAGAGCAGTTCTTC. The encoded protein is CASSAGQGSGEQFF.